The T cell receptor (beta chain) under discussion was sequenced for a study of blood T cell repertoires in COVID-19. Study information: Acute and convalescent COVID-19 specimens originated in the United States, Italy and Spain. Sources were T cells, B-cell-depleted T cells, or PBMCs; the material itself was cDNA or gDNA.

Patients of the Seattle cohort, enrolled during active infection, were followed longitudinally. How the authors handled the data: Using reference gene primer amplification, nucleated cell counts were estimated. Sequencing was performed with immunoSEQ multiplex PCR; in TCRdb, only in-frame clones are kept and a portion is missing. V and J calls plus clone size are reproduced from that table; the DNA served to infer D and trimming. In the table there are 200,000 to 250,000 clones, more than 85% of which are singletons. Between the trimmed V and J ends, which lost 3 bases and 5 bases, there was a span of 13 bases. The germline CDR1 and CDR2 sequences are KGHSH and LQKENI. The length of the CDR3 is 14 residues.

The sample taken for sequencing was peripheral blood. This chain joins TRBV18 and TRBJ1-1; TRBD1 might be the D (5 bases). This clonotype was obtained from a woman in her forties or fifties with COVID-19, enrolled during active disease. The CDR3 region has the DNA TGTGCCAGCTCACCCCGGGGGAGTATAACTGAAGCTTTCTTT. Its protein is CASSPRGSITEAFF.